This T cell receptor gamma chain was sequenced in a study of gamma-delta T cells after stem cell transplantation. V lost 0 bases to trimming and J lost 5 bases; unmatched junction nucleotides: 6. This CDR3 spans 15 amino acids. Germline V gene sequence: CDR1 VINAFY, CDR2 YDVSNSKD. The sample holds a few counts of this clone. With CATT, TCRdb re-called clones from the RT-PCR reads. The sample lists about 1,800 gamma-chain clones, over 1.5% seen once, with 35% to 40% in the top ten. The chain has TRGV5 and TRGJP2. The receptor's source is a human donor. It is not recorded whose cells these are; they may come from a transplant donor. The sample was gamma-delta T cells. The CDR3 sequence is CATWDRHGSDWIKTF. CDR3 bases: TGTGCCACCTGGGACAGGCATGGGAGTGATTGGATCAAGACGTTT.